Each of the 26 T cell receptor beta chains below was sequenced from the same sample in a study of technical replicates of blood from a handful of donors. Here immunoSEQ multiplex PCR was the method, and the copy in TCRdb shows in-frame clones only, minus some. The data contain around 62,000 clones, 95% to 98% of them singletons. The material sequenced was T cells isolated from PBMCs. All receptors derive from a human donor in good health.

The V gene is TRBV27, the J gene TRBJ2-7, with a possible D match to TRBD1 (5 bases). V lost 3 bases and J 0 bases, leaving 12 bases between the germline ends. Germline V gene sequence: CDR1 MNHEY, CDR2 SMNVEV (reference sequence). This CDR3 comprises 15 residues. CDR3 region: CASSLSDTPSYEQYF. The DNA of the CDR3 is TGTGCCAGCAGTTTGTCGGACACCCCCTCCTACGAGCAGTACTTC.

V and J are TRBV19 and TRBJ1-5; TRBD1 aligns across 9 bases. Germline V gene lookup returns CDR1 LNHDA and CDR2 SQIVND (reference sequence). V shed 6 bases, J shed 3 bases, and the junction held 6 bases outside the gene matches. The CDR3 runs to 15 residues. This chain's CDR3 is CASSMTGGNNQPQHF. In nucleotides, the CDR3 is TGTGCCAGTAGCATGACAGGGGGGAACAATCAGCCCCAGCATTTT. The complete variable domain, with remaining parts taken from reference TRBV19 and TRBJ1-5, reads DGGITQSPKYLFRKEGQNVTLSCEQNLNHDAMYWYRQDPGQGLRLIYYSQIVNDFQKGDIAEGYSVSREKKESFPLTVTSAQKNPTAFYLCASSMTGGNNQPQHFGDGTRLSIL.

The V gene is TRBV9, the J gene TRBJ2-3; 11 nucleotides match TRBD2. The CDR3 length is 15 residues. Germline-derived CDR1 and CDR2 are SGDLS and YYNGEE. The junction had 4 bases not matched to a gene; V was cut back by 1 base and J by 6 bases. Here the CDR3 DNA reads TGTGCCAGCAGCGTAATAGCGGGGGGGCTCGATACGCAGTATTTT. It is translated as CASSVIAGGLDTQYF.

The rearrangement joins TRBV7-3 to TRBJ2-7, with 14 bases identical to TRBD2. CDR3 length: 14 residues. The J segment lost 3 bases and the V segment lost 6 bases, leaving 1 base of the junction unmatched. Germline lookup yields CDR1 SGHTA and CDR2 FQGTGA. Written as DNA, the CDR3 is TGTGCCAGCAGGACTAGCGGGGGGGACTACGAGCAGTACTTC. Translated: CASRTSGGDYEQYF. Full variable domain (remainder filled in from reference TRBV7-3 and TRBJ2-7): GAGVSQTPSNKVTEKGKYVELRCDPISGHTALYWYRQSLGQGPEFLIYFQGTGAADDSGLPNDRFFAVRPEGSVSTLKIQRTERGDSAVYLCASRTSGGDYEQYFGPGTRLTVT.

The chain carries TRBV7-9 and TRBJ2-3; 8 positions match TRBD2. Germline V gene lookup returns CDR1 SEHNR and CDR2 FQNEAQ (reference sequence). V was pared by 9 bases and J by 9 bases, with 17 bases of the junction left unmatched. This CDR3 has 15 amino acids. CDR3 protein: CAREGAGDIKGTQYF. Written as DNA, the CDR3 is TGTGCCAGGGAAGGAGCGGGGGACATCAAGGGGACGCAGTATTTT.

This chain joins TRBV19 and TRBJ2-3; 12 bases agree with TRBD2. This CDR3 region has 16 residues. The trim removed 6 bases at V and 1 base at J, leaving 5 bases unmatched. Germline V CDR1 and CDR2: LNHDA, SQIVND (reference sequence). CDR3 sequence: CASRFRTSGGTDTQYF. CDR3 DNA sequence: TGTGCCAGTAGATTTAGGACTAGCGGGGGCACAGATACGCAGTATTTT.

V is TRBV7-9 and J is TRBJ2-5; D is unresolved. The CDR3 has 12 amino acids. Germline-derived CDR1 and CDR2 are SEHNR and FQNEAQ (reference sequence). With 5 bases removed from V and 5 bases from J, the gap between germline ends came to 9 bases. The CDR3 spells CASSRPRETQYF. In nucleotides, the CDR3 is TGTGCCAGCAGCCGACCGAGGGAGACCCAGTACTTC.

A single count supports this clone. CDR3 nucleotide sequence: TGCGCCAGCAGCTTGTTCAACAGGGGTGTCACCGGGGAGCTGTTTTTT. This translates into CASSLFNRGVTGELFF. This chain joins TRBV5-1 and TRBJ2-2; 7 bases are shared with TRBD1. There are 16 residues in the CDR3. The germline gives CDR1 SGHRS, CDR2 YFSETQ. The junction had 7 bases not matched to a gene; V was cut back by 1 base and J by 4 bases.

The genes are TRBV6-6 and TRBJ2-1; 7 nucleotides line up with TRBD1. Per germline, CDR1 MNHNY and CDR2 SVGAGI (reference sequence). V shed 6 bases, J shed 5 bases, and the junction held 13 bases outside the gene matches. This CDR3 comprises 16 residues. In DNA form, the CDR3 reads TGTGCCAGCAGACCCCGGTCGAACAGGGGCAACAATGAGCAGTTCTTC. Its translation is CASRPRSNRGNNEQFF.

This clone was counted once. The CDR3 is CASSLRDSGTDTQYF. The CDR3 coding sequence is TGTGCCAGCAGCCTCCGGGACAGCGGGACAGATACGCAGTATTTT. J is TRBJ2-3 and V is TRBV6-5, with D perhaps TRBD1 (7 bases). There are 15 residues in the CDR3. V lost 6 bases and J lost 3, with 16 bases in between. From germline, CDR1 is MNHEY and CDR2 SVGAGI.

The chain couples TRBV19 to TRBJ2-5, with D tentatively TRBD1 (5 bases). Trimming shortened V by 0 bases and J by 3 bases, and 11 bases separated the two germline ends. Germline CDR1 reads LNHDA; CDR2 reads SQIVND (reference sequence). This CDR3 spans 15 amino acids. CDR3 nucleotides: TGTGCCAGTAGTATAGATCTGGGGCAGAAAGAGACCCAGTACTTC. Its protein product is CASSIDLGQKETQYF.

V and J are TRBV5-1 and TRBJ1-5, with D possibly TRBD1 on 5 matching bases. The ends were cut back, 0 bases at V and 4 bases at J, with 14 bases in the middle. The CDR3 is made up of 16 amino acids. Germline V gives CDR1 SGHRS, CDR2 YFSETQ. The CDR3 here is CASSLGSQGGNQPQHF. The CDR3 nucleotides are TGCGCCAGCAGCTTGGGCTCTCAGGGTGGAAATCAGCCCCAGCATTTT. The variable domain in full, completed from reference TRBV5-1 and TRBJ1-5, reads KAGVTQTPRYLIKTRGQQVTLSCSPISGHRSVSWYQQTPGQGLQFLFEYFSETQRNKGNFPGRFSGRQFSNSRSEMNVSTLELGDSALYLCASSLGSQGGNQPQHFGDGTRLSIL.

The chain links TRBV6-1 to TRBJ2-7, with TRBD2 as a possible D gene (6 bases). CDR3 length equals 14 residues. Germline V lookup: CDR1 MNHNS, CDR2 SASEGT. V lost 6 bases to trimming and J lost 3 bases, with 15 bases between them. CDR3 loop: CASRETSMFYEQYF. The CDR3 nucleotides read TGTGCCAGCAGAGAGACTAGTATGTTCTACGAGCAGTACTTC.

This rearrangement joins TRBV11-3 to TRBJ2-2; tentative D call: TRBD2 (5 bases). The germline V and J ends were trimmed by 0 bases and 8 bases, with 7 bases remaining between them. Germline CDR1 is SGHNT and CDR2 is YENEEA. The CDR3 runs to 13 residues. CDR3 amino acids: CASSLESGGELFF. In DNA, the CDR3 is TGTGCCAGCAGCTTAGAGTCGGGGGGGGAGCTGTTTTTT.

This chain links TRBV15 with TRBJ1-5; D possibly corresponds to TRBD1 (5 bases). Germline CDR1 is LNHNV and CDR2 is YYDKDF (reference sequence). V lost 3 bases and J 4 bases, leaving 16 bases between the germline ends. The CDR3 runs 16 residues. The CDR3 DNA reads TGTGCCACCAGCAGTCGGGGGACGGCGGTTAATCAGCCCCAGCATTTT. Translated, it gives CATSSRGTAVNQPQHF.

This clone came up once. The chain has TRBV10-1 and TRBJ1-1; perhaps TRBD1 as D (5 bases). With 7 bases removed from V and 1 base from J, the gap between germline ends came to 16 bases. The CDR3 has 15 amino acids. Germline loops: CDR1 WNHNN, CDR2 SYGVQD (reference sequence). CDR3 sequence: CASIAGGGENTEAFF. In DNA, the CDR3 is TGCGCCAGCATCGCCGGAGGAGGGGAGAACACTGAAGCTTTCTTT.

The chain carries TRBV29-1 and TRBJ1-1; D gene unclear. Germline V gene sequence: CDR1 SQVTM, CDR2 ANQGSEA. Trimming pared 7 bases from V and 11 bases from J, leaving 14 bases between. This CDR3 contains 10 residues. The CDR3 protein is CSAYTEYAFF. CDR3 in DNA: TGCAGCGCATACACAGAGTATGCTTTCTTT. Looking up the rest from reference TRBV29-1 and TRBJ1-1 gives the full variable domain: SAVISQKPSRDICQRGTSLTIQCQVDSQVTMMFWYRQQPGQSLTLIATANQGSEATYESGFVIDKFPISRPNLTFSTLTVSNMSPEDSSIYLCSAYTEYAFFGQGTRLTVV.

The V and J genes are TRBV28 and TRBJ2-2; D is unclear. Trimming took 7 bases from V and 8 from J, leaving 20 bases between them. Looked up from germline, CDR1 is MDHEN and CDR2 is SYDVKM. CDR3 length equals 15 residues. The CDR3 here is CASTWSLTGSGELFF. CDR3 coding DNA: TGTGCCAGCACTTGGAGTCTGACGGGTTCGGGGGAGCTGTTTTTT.

This sequence joins TRBV5-1 and TRBJ2-1, with TRBD2 matching over 8 bases. With V trimmed by 2 bases and J by 10 bases, 11 bases remained unmatched. The CDR3 has 15 amino acids. Germline loops: CDR1 SGHRS, CDR2 YFSETQ. Here the CDR3 DNA reads TGCGCCAGCAGCTTCGTTAGCGGGAAACAGGGAGAGCAGTTCTTC. Translating it yields CASSFVSGKQGEQFF.

The chain links TRBV6-4 to TRBJ2-5, with 10 bases identical to TRBD2. Germline loops: CDR1 MRHNA, CDR2 SNTAGT. The V and J ends lost 0 bases and 4 bases, in that order; junction bases with no gene match: 2. The CDR3 extends over 15 amino acids. The CDR3 nucleotides are TGTGCCAGCAGTGACTCAGCGGGAGGGGGAGAGACCCAGTACTTC. It specifies CASSDSAGGGETQYF.

DNA of the CDR3: TGTGCCACCAGCCGCTCGTTTGGTGGACAGGGGAGAGGCGAGCAGTACTTC. The encoded protein is CATSRSFGGQGRGEQYF. The chain uses TRBV15 and TRBJ2-7; 9 bases match TRBD1. The V segment lost 5 bases and the J segment 6 bases; nucleotides outside the gene matches: 17. Germline V gives CDR1 LNHNV, CDR2 YYDKDF (reference sequence). This CDR3 spans 17 amino acids.

The CDR3 DNA follows: TGTGCCTGGACCGGGACTGCATCCTACAATGAGCAGTTCTTC. It is translated as CAWTGTASYNEQFF. J is TRBJ2-1 and V is TRBV30, with D possibly matching TRBD2 (6 bases). CDR1 and CDR2 from the germline V gene are GTSNPN and SVGIG (reference sequence). V lost 4 bases, J lost 1 base, and 11 bases lay in between. The CDR3 is 14 amino acids.

This clone is a singleton in its sample. This sequence joins TRBV6-6 and TRBJ2-1; TRBD1 matches 7 bases. Germline V gene sequence: CDR1 MNHNY, CDR2 SVGAGI (reference sequence). Trimming at V came to 6 bases and at J to 4 bases, leaving 6 bases not matched to a gene. The CDR3 is 14 amino acids. Here the CDR3 DNA reads TGTGCCAGCAGGACGGGGACAGATTACAATGAGCAGTTCTTC. Translation: CASRTGTDYNEQFF.

The J gene is TRBJ2-7, the V gene TRBV5-1, with D perhaps matching TRBD1 (5 bases). The CDR3 is 13 amino acids. The V and J ends lost 1 base and 5 bases respectively, with 10 bases between them. CDR1 and CDR2 (germline): SGHRS, YFSETQ. The CDR3 is CASSLTGLHEQYF. Written as DNA, the CDR3 is TGCGCCAGCAGCTTGACAGGTCTGCACGAGCAGTACTTC.

The chain has TRBV6-1 and TRBJ1-5; possibly TRBD1 for D (6 bases). V was trimmed by 4 bases and J by 0 bases, leaving 13 bases between them. The CDR3 is 16 residues long. The V gene's germline CDR1 is MNHNS and CDR2 SASEGT. CDR3: CASSALGGVSNQPQHF. CDR3 sequence (DNA): TGTGCCAGCAGTGCCCTAGGGGGGGTTAGCAATCAGCCCCAGCATTTT.

This rearrangement joins TRBV14 to TRBJ2-6; a weak D match, TRBD1 (6 bases). The CDR3 is made up of 16 amino acids. Trimming left V 4 bases short and J 4 bases short, with 14 bases between. The V gene's germline CDR1 is SGHDN and CDR2 FVKESK. DNA of the CDR3: TGTGCCAGCAGCCCCAGAACAGGGTGGGGGGCCAACGTCCTGACTTTC. Translating it yields CASSPRTGWGANVLTF.